A selection of T cell receptor beta chains follows, all from one sample in a study of blood T cell repertoires in COVID-19. This table comes from immunoSEQ multiplex PCR, and its TCRdb copy is limited to in-frame clones, with some not included. The sample has around 300,000 clones, 75% to 90% seen once. Sequenced: peripheral blood. The receptor set was obtained from a woman in her seventies with acute or convalescent COVID-19. CDR3s include the opening cysteine and the closing phenylalanine or tryptophan. The D gene is left open where the match is weak. Not all rows give a size; the values are once, few, many and, for expanded clones, a class.

V	D	J	size	CDR3	DNA
TRBV7-6	TRBD1	TRBJ2-7	.	CASSNDRGIGSQYF	TGTGCCAGCAGCAATGACAGGGGTATCGGGTCGCAGTACTTC
TRBV3-1/TRBV3-2	TRBD2	TRBJ2-2	.	CASSQTSGDTGELFF	TGTGCCAGCAGCCAAACTAGCGGGGACACCGGGGAGCTGTTTTTT
TRBV6-5	TRBD2	TRBJ2-1	once	CASSKGLAGDEQFF	TGTGCCAGCAGCAAAGGACTAGCGGGCGACGAGCAGTTCTTC
TRBV5-4	TRBD2	TRBJ2-7	.	CASSFSGNSYEQYF	TGTGCCAGCAGCTTTAGCGGGAACTCTTACGAGCAGTACTTC
TRBV20-1	.	TRBJ1-2	.	CSASGGYGYTF	TGCAGTGCTAGTGGAGGCTATGGCTACACCTTC
TRBV6-5	.	TRBJ1-1	.	CASRTTVSTTEAFF	TGTGCCAGCAGGACGACAGTTTCCACCACTGAAGCTTTCTTT
TRBV30	TRBD1	TRBJ1-2	.	CAWSARDRGLGGYTF	TGTGCCTGGAGTGCCCGGGACAGGGGATTAGGTGGCTACACCTTC
TRBV7-8	.	TRBJ2-2	.	CASSLALRAAGELFF	TGTGCCAGCAGCTTAGCGCTGCGGGCGGCCGGGGAGCTGTTTTTT
TRBV10-3	TRBD2	TRBJ2-3	.	CAIRTSGGSTDTQYF	TGTGCCATCAGGACTAGCGGGGGGTCCACAGATACGCAGTATTTT
TRBV3-1/TRBV3-2	.	TRBJ2-3	.	CASRSAGDTQYF	TGTGCCAGCAGGTCCGCCGGTGATACGCAGTATTTT
TRBV7-3	.	TRBJ1-1	.	CASSLIRNTEAFF	TGTGCCAGCAGCTTAATCAGAAACACTGAAGCTTTCTTT
TRBV5-1	TRBD1	TRBJ2-2	once	CASSSRQGADTGELFF	TGCGCCAGCAGCTCTCGACAGGGGGCGGACACCGGGGAGCTGTTTTTT
TRBV19	.	TRBJ1-1	once	CASRTRGDTEAFF	TGTGCCAGTAGGACCCGGGGGGATACTGAAGCTTTCTTT
TRBV7-2	.	TRBJ1-1	.	CASSPQGERWTEAFF	TGTGCCAGCAGCCCACAGGGAGAAAGGTGGACTGAAGCTTTCTTT
TRBV2	TRBD1	TRBJ1-2	few	CASSMKTGSLQGYTF	TGTGCCAGCAGTATGAAGACAGGGTCTCTTCAGGGCTACACCTTC
TRBV6-5	.	TRBJ1-3	once	CASSSQQGQGRNTIYF	TGTGCCAGCAGTTCCCAACAGGGCCAGGGCCGAAACACCATATATTTT
TRBV5-6	TRBD1	TRBJ1-1	.	CASSPTGGAGWAEAFF	TGTGCCAGCAGCCCGACAGGGGGCGCCGGTTGGGCTGAAGCTTTCTTT
TRBV7-2	TRBD1	TRBJ1-3	.	CASTVDRGSGNTIYF	TGTGCCAGCACAGTCGACAGGGGGTCTGGAAACACCATATATTTT
TRBV21-1	.	TRBJ1-5	.	CASSKVRRPQPQHF	TGTGCCAGCAGCAAAGTGAGGCGTCCTCAGCCCCAGCATTTT
TRBV27	.	TRBJ1-2	once	CASRGDGGYTF	TGTGCCAGCCGCGGTGACGGCGGCTACACCTTC
TRBV27	.	TRBJ1-5	.	CASSLIRGSNQPQHF	TGTGCCAGCAGCCTTATACGGGGTTCTAATCAGCCCCAGCATTTT
TRBV5-4	TRBD2	TRBJ2-5	.	CASSPTSGGRQETQYF	TGTGCCAGCAGTCCGACTAGCGGGGGGCGGCAAGAGACCCAGTACTTC